Listed below are T cell receptor beta chains from one sample, sequenced in a study of cytomegalovirus exposure and HLA in healthy donors. The data were produced by immunoSEQ multiplex PCR, yet TCRdb's version contains in-frame clones alone and is incomplete. The repertoire holds around 130,000 clones, with roughly 82% as singletons. The specimen sequenced was PBMCs. These TCRs come from a woman aged 35 to 49 in good health and CMV-seropositive. Both conserved end residues are trimmed from each CDR3. A row's size may be missing; if present it is once, few, many or a size class.

abundance	v_gene	CDR3aa
NA	TRBV7-2	ASSSGVYGYT
NA	TRBV19	ASSIGRLAGYQETQY
NA	TRBV10-3	AIRTRGPGELF
NA	TRBV6-5	ASSYGRAANTEAF
NA	TRBV13	ASTRRQGSTDTQY
NA	TRBV29-1	SVRGQGVGQPQH
NA	TRBV12-5	ASGFGTGYGYT
once	TRBV4-3	ASSQDGAGQGAYGYT
NA	TRBV19	ASSIVAAGDEGEQF
few	TRBV4-2	ASSQGSTGNRELF